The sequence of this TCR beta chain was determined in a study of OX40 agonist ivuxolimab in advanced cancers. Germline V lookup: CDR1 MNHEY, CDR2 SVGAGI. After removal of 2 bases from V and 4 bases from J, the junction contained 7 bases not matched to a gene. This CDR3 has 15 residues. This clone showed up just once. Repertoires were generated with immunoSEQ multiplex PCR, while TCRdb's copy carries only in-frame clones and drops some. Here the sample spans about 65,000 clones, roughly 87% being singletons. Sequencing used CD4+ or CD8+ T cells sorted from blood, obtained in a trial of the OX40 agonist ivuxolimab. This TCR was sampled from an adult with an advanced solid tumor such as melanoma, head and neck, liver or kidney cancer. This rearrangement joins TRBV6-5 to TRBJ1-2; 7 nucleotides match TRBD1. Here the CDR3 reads CASSYRTGRSYGYTF. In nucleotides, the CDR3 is TGTGCCAGCAGTTACAGGACAGGCAGATCCTATGGCTACACCTTC.